This TCR beta chain was found in a study of T cells in pancreatic ductal adenocarcinoma. This CDR3 comprises 16 residues. Germline V gene sequence: CDR1 SGHRS, CDR2 YFSETQ. Between the trimmed V and J ends, which lost 1 base and 6 bases, there was a span of 14 bases. Repertoires were generated with immunoSEQ multiplex PCR, while TCRdb's copy carries only in-frame clones and drops some. The sample records 16,000 or so clones, around 91% being singletons. Whole-study results and caveats: Compared with tumor, blood showed more total productive templates and about 8.1-fold more clonotypes. Results skew toward the minority of patients with early-stage disease.

Surgery without prior neoadjuvant therapy was the treatment of the selected pancreatic ductal adenocarcinoma patients. To note about this clone: Its specificity is unknown.

The specimen was PBMCs. The chain recombines TRBV5-1 with TRBJ2-6; possibly TRBD1 or TRBD2 for D (6 bases each). This TCR was sampled from a human donor with pancreatic ductal adenocarcinoma. The chain's CDR3 is CASSLSRGGLANVLTF. In nucleotides, the CDR3 is TGCGCCAGCAGCTTGTCTCGAGGGGGGTTGGCCAACGTCCTGACTTTC.